This is a list of T cell receptor beta chains from one sample in a study of siplizumab effects on memory and regulatory T cells. Using immunoSEQ multiplex PCR, the repertoire was profiled, and TCRdb retains in-frame clones only, with some absent. Among under 130,000 clones, approximately 94% were seen once, and the ten largest hold around 0.29%. The sample taken for sequencing was CD4+ T cells sorted from blood. The receptor source for this set is a human donor in good health. Each CDR3 is given with its conserved first and last residue. The D gene is left open where the match is weak. The size field is filled for only some rows; it gives once, few, many or a size class.

J gene: TRBJ1-3
clone size: .
D gene: .
V gene: TRBV5-4
CDR3 DNA: TGTGCCAGCAGCTTGTGGGGGACTGGAAACACCATATATTTT
CDR3 protein: CASSLWGTGNTIYF

J gene: TRBJ2-7
clone size: .
D gene: TRBD2
V gene: TRBV2
CDR3 DNA: TGTGCCAGCAGGCGGTTACTAGCGGCTCTCTCCTACGAGCAGTACTTC
CDR3 protein: CASRRLLAALSYEQYF

J gene: TRBJ2-1
clone size: .
D gene: .
V gene: TRBV30
CDR3 DNA: TGTGCCTGGAGTTGGGCGGTGAGCTCCTACAATGAGCAGTTCTTC
CDR3 protein: CAWSWAVSSYNEQFF

J gene: TRBJ1-4
clone size: .
D gene: .
V gene: TRBV7-9
CDR3 DNA: TGTGCCAGCTCGCTCGGGGTTGCTAATGAAAAACTGTTTTTT
CDR3 protein: CASSLGVANEKLFF

J gene: TRBJ1-2
clone size: .
D gene: .
V gene: TRBV5-1
CDR3 DNA: TGCGCCAGGGTCCGAAGGATAGGCTACACCTTC
CDR3 protein: CARVRRIGYTF

J gene: TRBJ1-1
clone size: .
D gene: .
V gene: TRBV5-1
CDR3 DNA: TGCGCCAGCAGCGGAGCAGGGTACACTGAAGCTTTCTTT
CDR3 protein: CASSGAGYTEAFF

J gene: TRBJ2-5
clone size: .
D gene: TRBD2
V gene: TRBV5-1
CDR3 DNA: TGCGCCAGCAGCTTGATAGCGGGGGGCCGAGGGGAGACCCAGTACTTC
CDR3 protein: CASSLIAGGRGETQYF

J gene: TRBJ2-7
clone size: .
D gene: .
V gene: TRBV5-1
CDR3 DNA: TGCGCCAGCAGCTTGGGGGCAGGGCGGTACGAGCAGTACTTC
CDR3 protein: CASSLGAGRYEQYF

J gene: TRBJ2-3
clone size: .
D gene: .
V gene: TRBV15
CDR3 DNA: TGTGCCACCAGCAAACCAGGGAGCACAGATACGCAGTATTTT
CDR3 protein: CATSKPGSTDTQYF

J gene: TRBJ1-4
clone size: .
D gene: TRBD1
V gene: TRBV7-2
CDR3 DNA: TGTGCCAGCAGCTGGACAGGGGAAGATGAAAAACTGTTTTTT
CDR3 protein: CASSWTGEDEKLFF

J gene: TRBJ2-1
clone size: .
D gene: .
V gene: TRBV12-5
CDR3 DNA: TGTGCTAGTGGTTTGACCAGTGCTAGTTGGGGGAATGAGCAGTTCTTC
CDR3 protein: CASGLTSASWGNEQFF

J gene: TRBJ2-1
clone size: .
D gene: .
V gene: TRBV6-1
CDR3 DNA: TGTGCCAGCAGTGCCCATAGGGGCCGGGTGGGTAATGAGCAGTTCTTC
CDR3 protein: CASSAHRGRVGNEQFF

J gene: TRBJ1-1
clone size: .
D gene: .
V gene: TRBV11-3
CDR3 DNA: TGTGCCAGCAGCCTAACCAGGGTAAACACTGAAGCTTTCTTT
CDR3 protein: CASSLTRVNTEAFF

J gene: TRBJ1-6
clone size: .
D gene: .
V gene: TRBV30
CDR3 DNA: TGTGCCTGGAGCCCCACCGGGCACAAAGGTTCACCCCTCCACTTT
CDR3 protein: CAWSPTGHKGSPLHF

J gene: TRBJ2-5
clone size: .
D gene: .
V gene: TRBV19
CDR3 DNA: TGTGCCAGTAGTCAGGGACTTCGACAAGAGACCCAGTACTTC
CDR3 protein: CASSQGLRQETQYF

J gene: TRBJ2-2
clone size: .
D gene: .
V gene: TRBV11-2
CDR3 DNA: TGTGCCAGCAGCTTAGGCTCAGGGGCATTTCCCGGGGAGCTGTTTTTT
CDR3 protein: CASSLGSGAFPGELFF

J gene: TRBJ2-7
clone size: once
D gene: .
V gene: TRBV15
CDR3 DNA: TGTGCCACCAGCAGGGAGGTCGGCGTAACCTACGAGCAGTACTTC
CDR3 protein: CATSREVGVTYEQYF

J gene: TRBJ2-3
clone size: .
D gene: .
V gene: TRBV5-4
CDR3 DNA: TGTGCCAGCAGGCTCGTTGACGGTGTAACAGATACGCAGTATTTT
CDR3 protein: CASRLVDGVTDTQYF

J gene: TRBJ2-1
clone size: .
D gene: TRBD2
V gene: TRBV6-1
CDR3 DNA: TGTGCCAGCAGTGAACCGGCTACTAGCGGGGCGACTTACAATGAGCAGTTCTTC
CDR3 protein: CASSEPATSGATYNEQFF

J gene: TRBJ2-7
clone size: .
D gene: .
V gene: TRBV4-1
CDR3 DNA: TGCGCCAGCAGCCAAGGTTCGAGTATGCAGTACTTC
CDR3 protein: CASSQGSSMQYF

J gene: TRBJ1-5
clone size: once
D gene: .
V gene: TRBV25-1
CDR3 DNA: TGTGCCAGCAGTTCGGGTTATAGCAATCAGCCCCAGCATTTT
CDR3 protein: CASSSGYSNQPQHF

J gene: TRBJ1-3
clone size: .
D gene: TRBD1
V gene: TRBV4-1
CDR3 DNA: TGCGCCAGCAGCCAAGGCCCGGGCAGGGGGCCTGGAAACACCATATATTTT
CDR3 protein: CASSQGPGRGPGNTIYF

J gene: TRBJ1-2
clone size: .
D gene: TRBD1
V gene: TRBV6-1
CDR3 DNA: TGTGCCAGCAGTGAAGCTAGTAGGGACAGGGGCGGCTACACCTTC
CDR3 protein: CASSEASRDRGGYTF

J gene: TRBJ2-7
clone size: .
D gene: .
V gene: TRBV6-1
CDR3 DNA: TGTGCCAGCAGACGGGGGTTCTCCTACGAGCAGTACTTC
CDR3 protein: CASRRGFSYEQYF

J gene: TRBJ2-3
clone size: .
D gene: TRBD1
V gene: TRBV5-1
CDR3 DNA: TGCGCCAGCAGCACGGGACAGGGGGATACGCAGTATTTT
CDR3 protein: CASSTGQGDTQYF

J gene: TRBJ2-7
clone size: .
D gene: TRBD1
V gene: TRBV25-1
CDR3 DNA: TGTGCCAGCAGTGAATCGGGGACAGGGTTCCACGAGCAGTACTTC
CDR3 protein: CASSESGTGFHEQYF

J gene: TRBJ2-1
clone size: .
D gene: .
V gene: TRBV2
CDR3 DNA: TGTGCCAGCAGTGCGCGGACATATTACAATGAGCAGTTCTTC
CDR3 protein: CASSARTYYNEQFF

J gene: TRBJ1-2
clone size: .
D gene: .
V gene: TRBV7-9
CDR3 DNA: TGTGCCAGCCACGGACATGGGGTAGCCGGCTACACCTTC
CDR3 protein: CASHGHGVAGYTF

J gene: TRBJ1-4
clone size: .
D gene: .
V gene: TRBV30
CDR3 DNA: TGTGCCTGGAGTGAAGAAAGTAATGAAAAACTGTTTTTT
CDR3 protein: CAWSEESNEKLFF

J gene: TRBJ1-5
clone size: once
D gene: .
V gene: TRBV15
CDR3 DNA: TGTGCCACCAGCTCAAGAGTTCAACAGCCCCAGCATTTT
CDR3 protein: CATSSRVQQPQHF

J gene: TRBJ1-1
clone size: .
D gene: TRBD1
V gene: TRBV7-8
CDR3 DNA: TGTGCCAGCAGTTCAGGGGGCGCCGGGGATGAAGCTTTCTTT
CDR3 protein: CASSSGGAGDEAFF

J gene: TRBJ1-2
clone size: .
D gene: .
V gene: TRBV5-1
CDR3 DNA: TGCGCCAGCAGCTTGTACGCCTATGGCTACACCTTC
CDR3 protein: CASSLYAYGYTF

J gene: TRBJ2-7
clone size: .
D gene: TRBD2
V gene: TRBV2
CDR3 DNA: TGTGCCAGCCGGCCCCCCAGCGGGAGGCCCTTCGAGCAGTACTTC
CDR3 protein: CASRPPSGRPFEQYF

J gene: TRBJ1-1
clone size: .
D gene: TRBD1
V gene: TRBV18
CDR3 DNA: TGTGCCAGCTCACCAAGGGGGACAGGGGTCACTGAAGCTTTCTTT
CDR3 protein: CASSPRGTGVTEAFF

J gene: TRBJ1-3
clone size: .
D gene: .
V gene: TRBV6-5
CDR3 DNA: TGTGCCAGCAGGGAGGGGTCTGGAAACACCATATATTTT
CDR3 protein: CASREGSGNTIYF

J gene: TRBJ1-5
clone size: .
D gene: .
V gene: TRBV19
CDR3 DNA: TGTGCCAGCAACTTTTTCATACAATCGCCCCAGCATTTT
CDR3 protein: CASNFFIQSPQHF

J gene: TRBJ1-5
clone size: .
D gene: TRBD1
V gene: TRBV19
CDR3 DNA: TGTGCCAGTAGAGGAGGGCTCGGGACAGGCAAACCTAGCAATCAGCCCCAGCATTTT
CDR3 protein: CASRGGLGTGKPSNQPQHF

J gene: TRBJ1-1
clone size: .
D gene: .
V gene: TRBV7-9
CDR3 DNA: TGTGCCAGCAGCCCCCCTGAGGGCGAAGCTTTCTTT
CDR3 protein: CASSPPEGEAFF

J gene: TRBJ1-6
clone size: few
D gene: .
V gene: TRBV2
CDR3 DNA: TGTGCCAGCAGCGGGGGACCCTGGCTCAATAATTCACCCCTCCACTTT
CDR3 protein: CASSGGPWLNNSPLHF

J gene: TRBJ2-5
clone size: .
D gene: .
V gene: TRBV7-3
CDR3 DNA: TGTGCCAGCAGCATGGGGGTCCGGGAGACCCAGTACTTC
CDR3 protein: CASSMGVRETQYF

J gene: TRBJ1-5
clone size: .
D gene: .
V gene: TRBV10-3
CDR3 DNA: TGTGCCATCAGTGGCGCAAGCAATCAGCCCCAGCATTTT
CDR3 protein: CAISGASNQPQHF

J gene: TRBJ1-4
clone size: few
D gene: TRBD1
V gene: TRBV19
CDR3 DNA: TGTGCCAGTAGTACCCGGGACAGAGGAAAACTGTTTTTT
CDR3 protein: CASSTRDRGKLFF

J gene: TRBJ1-1
clone size: .
D gene: .
V gene: TRBV7-3
CDR3 DNA: TGTGCCAGCAGTCATCTCCTGGGGACTGAAGCTTTCTTT
CDR3 protein: CASSHLLGTEAFF

J gene: TRBJ1-3
clone size: .
D gene: .
V gene: TRBV5-6
CDR3 DNA: TGTGCCAGCAGCTTACATCCTGGAAACACCATATATTTT
CDR3 protein: CASSLHPGNTIYF

J gene: TRBJ2-1
clone size: .
D gene: .
V gene: TRBV10-3
CDR3 DNA: TGTGCCATCAGTGCCGGACGTGACAGTGAGCAGTTCTTC
CDR3 protein: CAISAGRDSEQFF

J gene: TRBJ2-5
clone size: .
D gene: .
V gene: TRBV7-7
CDR3 DNA: TGTGCTAGCAGCTTAGCAACAGGCCAAGAGACCCAGTACTTC
CDR3 protein: CASSLATGQETQYF

J gene: TRBJ1-1
clone size: .
D gene: .
V gene: TRBV30
CDR3 DNA: TGTGCCTGGAGTAAAGGGGGGGACACTGAAGCTTTCTTT
CDR3 protein: CAWSKGGDTEAFF

J gene: TRBJ2-7
clone size: .
D gene: .
V gene: TRBV11-2
CDR3 DNA: TGTGCCAGCAGCTTAGCGAAATATCGGCAGGTCGGAAAGCAGTACTTC
CDR3 protein: CASSLAKYRQVGKQYF

J gene: TRBJ1-2
clone size: .
D gene: .
V gene: TRBV6-1
CDR3 DNA: TGTGCCAGCAGTGAGAGGGAGGCTAACTATGGCTACACCTTC
CDR3 protein: CASSEREANYGYTF

J gene: TRBJ2-7
clone size: .
D gene: TRBD1
V gene: TRBV9
CDR3 DNA: TGTGCCAGCAGCGTGGGGGACAGGGGCCCCTACGAGCAGTACTTC
CDR3 protein: CASSVGDRGPYEQYF

J gene: TRBJ2-3
clone size: .
D gene: TRBD2
V gene: TRBV30
CDR3 DNA: TGTGCCTGGAGTCTAGCGGGAGGGGGCACAGATACGCAGTATTTT
CDR3 protein: CAWSLAGGGTDTQYF

J gene: TRBJ2-1
clone size: .
D gene: TRBD1
V gene: TRBV19
CDR3 DNA: TGTGCCAGTAGACCCCACCCGGGACAGACCTACAATGAGCAGTTCTTC
CDR3 protein: CASRPHPGQTYNEQFF